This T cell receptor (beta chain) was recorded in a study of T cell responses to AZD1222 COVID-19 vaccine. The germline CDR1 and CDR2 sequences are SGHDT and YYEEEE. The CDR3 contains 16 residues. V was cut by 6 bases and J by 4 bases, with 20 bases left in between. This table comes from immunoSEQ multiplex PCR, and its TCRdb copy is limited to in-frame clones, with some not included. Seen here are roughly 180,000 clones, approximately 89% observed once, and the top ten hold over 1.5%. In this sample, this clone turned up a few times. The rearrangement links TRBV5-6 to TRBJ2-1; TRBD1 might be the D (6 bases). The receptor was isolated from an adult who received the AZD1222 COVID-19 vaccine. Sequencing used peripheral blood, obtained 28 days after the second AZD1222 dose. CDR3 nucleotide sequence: TGTGCCAGCACGACGACAACAGGGAGTAAGTACAATGAGCAGTTCTTC. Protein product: CASTTTTGSKYNEQFF.